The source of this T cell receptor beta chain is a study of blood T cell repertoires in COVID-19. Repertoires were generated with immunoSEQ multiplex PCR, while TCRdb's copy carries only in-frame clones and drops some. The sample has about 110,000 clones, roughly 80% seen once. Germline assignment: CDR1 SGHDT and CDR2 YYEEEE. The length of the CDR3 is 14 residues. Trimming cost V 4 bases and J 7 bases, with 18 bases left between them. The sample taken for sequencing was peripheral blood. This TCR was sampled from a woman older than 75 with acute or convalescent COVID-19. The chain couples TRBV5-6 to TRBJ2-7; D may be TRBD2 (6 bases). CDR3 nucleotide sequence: TGTGCCAGCAGCACCTGGACTATTTCTAGAGAGCAGTACTTC. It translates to CASSTWTISREQYF.